These T cell receptor beta chains were read from a single sample in a study of STAT3 mutations in large granular lymphocyte leukemia. Profiled with immunoSEQ multiplex PCR; TCRdb holds only in-frame clones, not every one. The table shows 10,000 to 15,000 clones, with about 75% occurring only once. Sequenced material: peripheral blood mononuclear cells. These receptors originate from a man aged 55 to 70 with T-cell large granular lymphocyte leukemia. Some clones in this sample may be carry-over from other donors' samples. Each CDR3 is given with its conserved first and last residue. A D gene is named only where the DNA matches it firmly. Clone size, where shown, is once, few, many, or a class for clones that have expanded.

v_gene,d_gene,abundance,j_gene,CDR3nt,CDR3aa
TRBV7-2,TRBD1,-,TRBJ1-5,TGTGCCAGCAGCTTACGGACAGGGGGAGATCAGCCCCAGCATTTT,CASSLRTGGDQPQHF
TRBV5-8,TRBD1,once,TRBJ2-7,TGTGCCAGCAGAACCGGGACAGGGGGCTCTACGAAGCAGTACTTC,CASRTGTGGSTKQYF
TRBV5-1,TRBD2,-,TRBJ2-4,TGCGCCAGCAGCTTGGGCCCCCTAGCGGGAGTTGAAGGCAAAAACATTCAGTACTTC,CASSLGPLAGVEGKNIQYF
TRBV27,TRBD2,-,TRBJ2-7,TGTGCCAGCAGTTTTCGCCTAGCGGGAGGGCGACACTCCTCCTACGAGCAGTACTTC,CASSFRLAGGRHSSYEQYF
TRBV5-1,-,-,TRBJ1-1,TGCGCCAGCAGTGGGGGAATGAACACTGAAGCTTTCTTT,CASSGGMNTEAFF
TRBV6-1,-,-,TRBJ1-4,TGTGCCAGCAGTGTGACAGAGGGGGCTAATGAAAAACTGTTTTTT,CASSVTEGANEKLFF
TRBV29-1,-,-,TRBJ2-5,TGCAGCGTTGCTAACACCCAAGAGACCCAGTACTTC,CSVANTQETQYF
TRBV5-1,-,-,TRBJ2-1,TGCGCCAGCAGCATAAGACAGGTGGACAATGAGCAGTTCTTC,CASSIRQVDNEQFF
TRBV30,-,-,TRBJ1-3,TGTGCCTGGAGAGTGTCGAGCTCTGGAAACACCATATATTTT,CAWRVSSSGNTIYF
TRBV5-4,-,-,TRBJ2-5,TGTGCCAGCAGCTTGGCTACCCAAGAGACCCAGTACTTC,CASSLATQETQYF
TRBV7-2,TRBD1,few,TRBJ1-1,TGTGCCAGCAGCTTACTGCAGGGGGGGACTGAAGCTTTCTTT,CASSLLQGGTEAFF
TRBV5-1,TRBD2,-,TRBJ2-3,TGCGCCAGCACCCCGACCGGGACTAGCGGTACAGATACGCAGTATTTT,CASTPTGTSGTDTQYF
TRBV25-1,-,-,TRBJ2-3,TGTGCCAGCAGCTTTTGGGGGGACACAGATACGCAGTATTTT,CASSFWGDTDTQYF
TRBV27,-,few,TRBJ2-1,TGTGCCAGCAGTTTTGACAATGAGCAGTTCTTC,CASSFDNEQFF
TRBV6-6,TRBD1,-,TRBJ2-3,TGTGCCAGCAGTGCCCGACAGGGGAAGGACACAGATACGCAGTATTTT,CASSARQGKDTDTQYF
TRBV9,-,few,TRBJ1-2,TGTGCCAGCAGCGTAGGGGGAGACTCTAACTATGGCTACACCTTC,CASSVGGDSNYGYTF
TRBV27,-,-,TRBJ1-3,TGTGCCAGCAGTTTGTCTTCCGGGGGGACTGGAAACACCATATATTTT,CASSLSSGGTGNTIYF
TRBV30,-,-,TRBJ1-2,TGTGCCTGGAGTCCGGGAGTAGGCGGCTACACCTTC,CAWSPGVGGYTF
TRBV15,TRBD2,-,TRBJ2-1,TGTGCCATAGCGGGAGCTTCCTACAATGAGCAGTTCTTC,CAIAGASYNEQFF
TRBV7-9,-,-,TRBJ2-5,TGTGCCAGCAGCGCACCGAGTGGGAGTGTAAGTCAAGAGACCCAGTACTTC,CASSAPSGSVSQETQYF
TRBV7-9,-,-,TRBJ2-3,TGTGCCAGCAGCTTACACAGCTCAAGCACAGATACGCAGTATTTT,CASSLHSSSTDTQYF
TRBV6-5,-,-,TRBJ2-5,TGTGCCAGCAGTTACTCAGGGGGTCTGAAGACCCAGTACTTC,CASSYSGGLKTQYF
TRBV2,-,-,TRBJ2-1,TGTGCCAGCACCTGGGGCCCCTACAATGAGCAGTTCTTC,CASTWGPYNEQFF
TRBV6-1,-,-,TRBJ2-1,TGTGCCAGCCGATTCTATGAGCAGTTCTTC,CASRFYEQFF
TRBV30,-,-,TRBJ2-1,TGTGCCTGGAGTTATGGGGGCAATGAGCAGTTCTTC,CAWSYGGNEQFF
TRBV30,TRBD1,-,TRBJ2-3,TGTGCCTGGGCCAGGACAGGGTGGACAGATACGCAGTATTTT,CAWARTGWTDTQYF
TRBV7-2,TRBD2,-,TRBJ2-3,TGTGCCAGCAGCGCTGGACTAGCGTCAGATACGCAGTATTTT,CASSAGLASDTQYF